This T cell receptor (beta chain) originates from a study of blood T cell repertoires in COVID-19. In the study overall: COVID-19 samples collected from the United States, Italy and Spain covered acute and convalescent phases. PBMCs, B-cell-depleted T cells, or T cells provided the cDNA or gDNA that made up the material.

This clone occurred once. CDR3 length: 16 amino acids. The germline V gene has CDR1 SGHNT and CDR2 YENEEA. V shed 0 bases and J shed 6 bases, with 15 bases lying between them. As handled by the study authors: Cell counts per sample came from amplifying reference gene primers. Libraries were prepared by immunoSEQ multiplex PCR; TCRdb keeps only in-frame clonotypes and omits some of them. V and J calls and clone size are those listed in that table; D and trimming were worked out from the DNA. Here the sample spans some 260,000 clones, roughly 90% being singletons. The sequencing sample was made of peripheral blood. This TCR was sampled from a human donor in a cohort sampled during active COVID-19. The J gene is TRBJ2-1, the V gene TRBV11-3; D is perhaps TRBD1 (5 bases). CDR3: CASSLDRRSGRNEQFF. CDR3 nucleotide sequence: TGTGCCAGCAGCTTAGACCGGAGATCAGGGCGCAATGAGCAGTTCTTC. The full variable domain, with the rest looked up from reference TRBV11-3 and TRBJ2-1, is EAGVVQSPRYKIIEKKQPVAFWCNPISGHNTLYWYLQNLGQGPELLIRYENEEAVDDSQLPKDRFSAERLKGVDSTLKIQPAELGDSAVYLCASSLDRRSGRNEQFFGPGTRLTVL.